This is a list of T cell receptor beta chains from one sample in a study of CD8+ T cells in alopecia areata. Data came from immunoSEQ multiplex PCR; TCRdb stores just in-frame clones and leaves some out. The table has some 160,000 clones, roughly 58% seen once. Sequenced input: CD8+ T cells sorted from blood. These receptors were taken from a human donor in good health. The CDR3 runs from the conserved cysteine through the conserved F or W. A D gene is named only where the DNA matches it firmly. Only part of the rows carry a size: once, few, many, or a class if the clone is expanded.

clone size,D gene,V gene,J gene,CDR3 DNA,CDR3 protein
NA,TRBD1,TRBV23-1,TRBJ2-6,TGCGCCGGTCCTCAGGGGGCCTCCTCTGGGGCCAACGTCCTGACTTTC,CAGPQGASSGANVLTF
few,NA,TRBV5-4,TRBJ2-7,TGTGCCAGCAGCCTAGGGGACTACGAGCAGTACTTC,CASSLGDYEQYF
NA,NA,TRBV11-2,TRBJ1-4,TGTGCCAGCAGCTTAACGCCGAACGAGCTGTTTTTT,CASSLTPNELFF
NA,NA,TRBV5-6,TRBJ2-7,TGTGCCAGCAGCTTGGAGACAGCCTCCTACGAGCAGTACTTC,CASSLETASYEQYF
NA,NA,TRBV10-2,TRBJ2-3,TGCGCCAGCAGTGAAGGGTCTCGCTCAGATACGCAGTATTTT,CASSEGSRSDTQYF
NA,NA,TRBV4-1,TRBJ2-4,TGCGCCAGCAGCCACGCAGATCCCAAAAACATTCAGTACTTC,CASSHADPKNIQYF
NA,NA,TRBV29-1,TRBJ2-1,TGCAGCGTTGAAGCCGACTCGGACTATCTCAATGAGCAGTTCTTC,CSVEADSDYLNEQFF
NA,NA,TRBV15,TRBJ2-2,TGTGCCACCAGACCTGACTCCGACACCGGGGAGCTGTTTTTT,CATRPDSDTGELFF
few,NA,TRBV29-1,TRBJ1-2,TGCAGCGTACAGGGAAGGAGTGGCTACACCTTC,CSVQGRSGYTF
NA,NA,TRBV13,TRBJ2-3,TGTGCCAGCAGCTTGGGGTCAGATACGCAGTATTTT,CASSLGSDTQYF
few,NA,TRBV5-6,TRBJ2-7,TGTGCCAGCAGCGCGGAGGTGCAGGGAAGTCCCAGCTCCTACGAGCAGTACTTC,CASSAEVQGSPSSYEQYF
few,TRBD1,TRBV18,TRBJ2-1,TGTGCCAGCTCACCTGAGGGACAGGGTTTCTATGAGCAGTTCTTC,CASSPEGQGFYEQFF
NA,NA,TRBV25-1,TRBJ1-2,TGTGCCAGCAGTGAATCCCCCGGCCGCTATGGCTACACCTTC,CASSESPGRYGYTF
few,NA,TRBV19,TRBJ1-1,TGTGCCAGTAGTATAGGAGGAAATACTGAAGCTTTCTTT,CASSIGGNTEAFF
NA,NA,TRBV5-6,TRBJ1-1,TGTGCCAGCAGCTCCTTTATTAACACTGAAGCTTTCTTT,CASSSFINTEAFF
NA,NA,TRBV6-5,TRBJ2-7,TGTGCCAGCAGTCAGACACCCGGGGCCTCCTACGAGCAGTACTTC,CASSQTPGASYEQYF
few,NA,TRBV18,TRBJ2-2,TGTGCCAGCTCGTTAGGGCGGACGAACACCGGGGAGCTGTTTTTT,CASSLGRTNTGELFF
NA,TRBD1,TRBV25-1,TRBJ2-5,TGTGCCAGCACCGGGACAGTCCGCGGGGAGACCCAGTACTTC,CASTGTVRGETQYF
NA,NA,TRBV9,TRBJ2-5,TGTGCCAGCAGCGTAGAAGAGGAGACCCAGTACTTC,CASSVEEETQYF
few,NA,TRBV6-5,TRBJ1-1,TGTGCCAGCAGGTACGATTCAGGGGCCACTGAAGCTTTCTTT,CASRYDSGATEAFF
few,NA,TRBV23-1,TRBJ2-2,TGCGCCAGCAGGGGGAGAGCTCACACCGGGGAGCTGTTTTTT,CASRGRAHTGELFF
NA,TRBD2,TRBV28,TRBJ2-7,TGTGCCAGCAGACCAGGACTAGCGGGAGGGATCTACGAGCAGTACTTC,CASRPGLAGGIYEQYF
NA,NA,TRBV6-6,TRBJ1-1,TGTGCCAGCAGTCACCTTCAGGGAGTTGAAGCTTTCTTT,CASSHLQGVEAFF
NA,TRBD2,TRBV29-1,TRBJ2-1,TGCAGCGTTTCGGGGCTAGCGGGCAGGGAAGGTGAGCAGTTCTTC,CSVSGLAGREGEQFF
NA,NA,TRBV5-6,TRBJ1-2,TGTGCCAGCGAGACGGGACACACTGGGGCTAACTATGGCTACACCTTC,CASETGHTGANYGYTF
NA,NA,TRBV29-1,TRBJ1-1,TGCAGCGTTGAGACGGGAGAGGACACTGAAGCTTTCTTT,CSVETGEDTEAFF
NA,NA,TRBV2,TRBJ2-7,TGTGCCAGCAGTGTGGGCGGCCTGAACGAGCAGTACTTC,CASSVGGLNEQYF
few,NA,TRBV2,TRBJ2-7,TGTGCCAGCAGTGGGCAGACCTCCTACGAGCAGTACTTC,CASSGQTSYEQYF
NA,TRBD2,TRBV7-7,TRBJ2-7,TGTGCCAGCAGCTTAGAAGCGGGAGATACCTACGAGCAGTACTTC,CASSLEAGDTYEQYF
NA,NA,TRBV5-1,TRBJ2-5,TGCGCCAGCAGCTTGGGAACCCTAGCAGAGGGCCGAGAGACCCAGTACTTC,CASSLGTLAEGRETQYF
NA,NA,TRBV2,TRBJ2-7,TGTGCCAGCCGCCGCTCCTACGAGCAGTACTTC,CASRRSYEQYF
NA,NA,TRBV29-1,TRBJ1-1,TGCAGCGTTGATTCAGGGAGGGGGTACACTGAAGCTTTCTTT,CSVDSGRGYTEAFF
NA,TRBD1,TRBV2,TRBJ2-3,TGTGCCAGCAGTCCAGGACAGGGAGGCACAGATACGCAGTATTTT,CASSPGQGGTDTQYF
NA,NA,TRBV7-9,TRBJ2-7,TGTGCCAGCAGCTGGTCCCGGGGCGACGAGCAGTACTTC,CASSWSRGDEQYF
NA,TRBD2,TRBV7-9,TRBJ2-1,TGTGCCAGCAGCCTACTAGCGAATTACAATGAGCAGTTCTTC,CASSLLANYNEQFF
NA,NA,TRBV5-1,TRBJ2-3,TGCGCCAGCAGCTCCCTCGGGAGCACAGATACGCAGTATTTT,CASSSLGSTDTQYF
NA,TRBD1,TRBV29-1,TRBJ1-2,TGCAGCGTTCTCGACAGGGATCATAACTATGGCTACACCTTC,CSVLDRDHNYGYTF
NA,NA,TRBV4-1,TRBJ1-2,TGCGCCAGCAGCATGGGCGGATTCTATGGCTACACCTTC,CASSMGGFYGYTF
NA,TRBD1,TRBV27,TRBJ2-7,TGTGCCAGCAGTTCCCAACCGACAGGGGGGGAGCAGTACTTC,CASSSQPTGGEQYF
NA,NA,TRBV7-3,TRBJ2-2,TGTGCCAGCAGTAGCTCCGGCGGGACCGGGGAGCTGTTTTTT,CASSSSGGTGELFF
NA,NA,TRBV15,TRBJ2-2,TGTGCCACCAGCGCCGGGACATCCAACACCGGGGAGCTGTTTTTT,CATSAGTSNTGELFF
NA,NA,TRBV29-1,TRBJ1-1,TGCAGCATACAGGGTGTTGAAGCTTTCTTT,CSIQGVEAFF
NA,TRBD2,TRBV25-1,TRBJ2-1,TGTGCCAGCAGTGGTAGCGGGGGAGTCGTTAAGGATGAGCAGTTCTTC,CASSGSGGVVKDEQFF